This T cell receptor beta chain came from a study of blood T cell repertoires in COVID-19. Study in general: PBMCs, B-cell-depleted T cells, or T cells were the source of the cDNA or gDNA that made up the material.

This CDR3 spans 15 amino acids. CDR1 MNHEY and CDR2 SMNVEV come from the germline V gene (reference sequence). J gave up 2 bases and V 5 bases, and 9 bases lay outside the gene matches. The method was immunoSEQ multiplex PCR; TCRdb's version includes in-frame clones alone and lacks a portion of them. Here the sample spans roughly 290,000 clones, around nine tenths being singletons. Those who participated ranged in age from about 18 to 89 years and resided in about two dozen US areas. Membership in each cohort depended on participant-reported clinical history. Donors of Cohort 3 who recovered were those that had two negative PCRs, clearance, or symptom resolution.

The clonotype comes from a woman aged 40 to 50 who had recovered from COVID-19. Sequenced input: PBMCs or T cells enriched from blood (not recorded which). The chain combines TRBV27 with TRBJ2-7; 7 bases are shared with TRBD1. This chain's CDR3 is CASSLRPGGPYEQYF. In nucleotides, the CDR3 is TGTGCCAGCAGTCTTCGGCCAGGGGGACCCTACGAGCAGTACTTC.